The subject of this entry is one T cell receptor (beta chain). Per the original data handling: Using reference gene primer amplification, nucleated cell counts were estimated. Here immunoSEQ multiplex PCR was the method, and the copy in TCRdb shows in-frame clones only, minus some. D and trimming come from the DNA, and the V and J calls and clone size come from that table. The sample includes 150,000 to 250,000 clones, 94% of them seen just once. Enrollment of patients from Seattle took place during active infection, with longitudinal follow-up. The germline CDR1 and CDR2 sequences are MNHEY and SVGAGI. The CDR3 is 13 amino acids. Trimming took 1 base from V and 7 from J; bases not matched to a gene: 1. This sample is part of a study of blood T cell repertoires in COVID-19. Study-level background: The United States, Italy and Spain were the sources of the acute and convalescent COVID-19 samples. The analysed material was cDNA or gDNA that came from T cells, B-cell-depleted T cells, or PBMCs.

This TCR derives from a man younger than 40 with COVID-19, enrolled during active disease. The source material was peripheral blood. This sequence joins TRBV6-5 and TRBJ2-7; 10 nucleotides align to TRBD1. The CDR3 is CASSYLGQGEQYF. The DNA of the CDR3 is TGTGCCAGCAGTTACTTGGGACAGGGGGAGCAGTACTTC.